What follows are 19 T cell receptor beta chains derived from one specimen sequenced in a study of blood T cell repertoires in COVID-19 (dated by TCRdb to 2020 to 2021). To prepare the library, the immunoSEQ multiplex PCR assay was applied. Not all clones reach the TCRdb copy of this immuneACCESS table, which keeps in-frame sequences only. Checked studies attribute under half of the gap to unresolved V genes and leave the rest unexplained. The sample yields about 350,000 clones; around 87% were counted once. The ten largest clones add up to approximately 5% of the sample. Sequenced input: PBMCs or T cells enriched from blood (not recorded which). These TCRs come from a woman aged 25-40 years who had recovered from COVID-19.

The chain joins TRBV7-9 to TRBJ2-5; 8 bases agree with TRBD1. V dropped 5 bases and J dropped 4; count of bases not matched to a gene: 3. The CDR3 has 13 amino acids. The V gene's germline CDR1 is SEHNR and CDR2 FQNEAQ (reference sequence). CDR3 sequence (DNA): TGTGCCAGCAGCCGGACAGGGTCAGAGACCCAGTACTTC. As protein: CASSRTGSETQYF.

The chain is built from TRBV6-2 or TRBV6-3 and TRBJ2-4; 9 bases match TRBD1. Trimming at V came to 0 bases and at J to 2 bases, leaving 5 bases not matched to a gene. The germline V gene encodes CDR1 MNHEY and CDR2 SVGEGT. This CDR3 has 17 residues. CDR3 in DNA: TGTGCCAGCAGTTACTCGTGGGACAGGGCAACCAAAAACATTCAGTACTTC. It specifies CASSYSWDRATKNIQYF.

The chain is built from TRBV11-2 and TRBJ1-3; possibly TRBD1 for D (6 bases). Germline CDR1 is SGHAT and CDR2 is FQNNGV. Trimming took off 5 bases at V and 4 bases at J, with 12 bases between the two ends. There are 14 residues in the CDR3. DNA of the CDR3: TGTGCCAGCAGCCTGATGACAGGCGGAAACACCATATATTTT. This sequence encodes CASSLMTGGNTIYF.

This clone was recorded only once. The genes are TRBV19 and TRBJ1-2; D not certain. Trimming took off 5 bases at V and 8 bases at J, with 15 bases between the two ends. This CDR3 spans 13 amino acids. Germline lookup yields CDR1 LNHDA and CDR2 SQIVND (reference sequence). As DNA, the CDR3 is TGTGCCAGTAGTCCCCCGGCGGGTGGGGGCTACACCTTC. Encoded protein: CASSPPAGGGYTF. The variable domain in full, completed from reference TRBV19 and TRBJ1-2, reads DGGITQSPKYLFRKEGQNVTLSCEQNLNHDAMYWYRQDPGQGLRLIYYSQIVNDFQKGDIAEGYSVSREKKESFPLTVTSAQKNPTAFYLCASSPPAGGGYTFGSGTRLTVV.

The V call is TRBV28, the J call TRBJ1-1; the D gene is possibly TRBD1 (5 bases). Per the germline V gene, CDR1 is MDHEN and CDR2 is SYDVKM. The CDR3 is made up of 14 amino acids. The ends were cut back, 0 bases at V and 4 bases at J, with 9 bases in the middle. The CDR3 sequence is CASSLWQGGTEAFF. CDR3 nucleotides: TGTGCCAGCAGTTTATGGCAGGGAGGCACTGAAGCTTTCTTT. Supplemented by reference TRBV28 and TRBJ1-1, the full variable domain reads DVKVTQSSRYLVKRTGEKVFLECVQDMDHENMFWYRQDPGLGLRLIYFSYDVKMKEKGDIPEGYSVSREKKERFSLILESASTNQTSMYLCASSLWQGGTEAFFGQGTRLTVV.

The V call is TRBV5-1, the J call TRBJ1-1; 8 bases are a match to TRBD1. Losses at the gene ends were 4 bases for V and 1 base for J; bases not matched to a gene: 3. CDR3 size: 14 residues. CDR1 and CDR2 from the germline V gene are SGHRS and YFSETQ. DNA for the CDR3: TGCGCCAGCAGCAACGGACAGGGGAACACTGAAGCTTTCTTT. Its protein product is CASSNGQGNTEAFF.

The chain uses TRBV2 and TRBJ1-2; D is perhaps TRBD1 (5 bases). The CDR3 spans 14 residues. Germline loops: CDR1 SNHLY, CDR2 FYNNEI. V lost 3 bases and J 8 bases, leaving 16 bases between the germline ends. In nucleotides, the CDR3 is TGTGCCAGCAGTGAGGGACTAGGGCAGGGAGGCTACACCTTC. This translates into CASSEGLGQGGYTF.

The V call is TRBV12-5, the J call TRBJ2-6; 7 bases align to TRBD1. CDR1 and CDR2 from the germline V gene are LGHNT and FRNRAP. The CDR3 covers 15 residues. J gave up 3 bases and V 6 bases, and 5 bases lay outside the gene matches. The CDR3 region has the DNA TGTGCTAGTGGCCGTGACAGGGTTGGGGCCAACGTCCTGACTTTC. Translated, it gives CASGRDRVGANVLTF.

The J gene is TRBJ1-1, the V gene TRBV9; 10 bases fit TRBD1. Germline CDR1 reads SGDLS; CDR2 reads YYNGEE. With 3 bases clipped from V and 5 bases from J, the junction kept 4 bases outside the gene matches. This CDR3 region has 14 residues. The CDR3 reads CASSGQGASTEAFF. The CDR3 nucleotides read TGTGCCAGCAGCGGACAGGGGGCGAGTACTGAAGCTTTCTTT.

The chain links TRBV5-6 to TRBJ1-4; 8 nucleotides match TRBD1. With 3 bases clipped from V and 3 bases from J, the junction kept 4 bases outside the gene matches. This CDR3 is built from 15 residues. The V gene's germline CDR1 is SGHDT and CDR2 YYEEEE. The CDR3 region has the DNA TGTGCCAGCAGCTACACAGGGGGAGCTAATGAAAAACTGTTTTTT. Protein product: CASSYTGGANEKLFF. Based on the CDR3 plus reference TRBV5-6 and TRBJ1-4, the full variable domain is DAGVTQSPTHLIKTRGQQVTLRCSPKSGHDTVSWYQQALGQGPQFIFQYYEEEERQRGNFPDRFSGHQFPNYSSELNVNALLLGDSALYLCASSYTGGANEKLFFGSGTQLSVL.

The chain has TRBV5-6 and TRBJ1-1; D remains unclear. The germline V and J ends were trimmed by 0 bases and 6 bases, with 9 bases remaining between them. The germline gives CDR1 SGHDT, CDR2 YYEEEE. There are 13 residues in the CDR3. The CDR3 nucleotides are TGTGCCAGCAGCTTGGCCTCGTCCCCTGAAGCTTTCTTT. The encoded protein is CASSLASSPEAFF.

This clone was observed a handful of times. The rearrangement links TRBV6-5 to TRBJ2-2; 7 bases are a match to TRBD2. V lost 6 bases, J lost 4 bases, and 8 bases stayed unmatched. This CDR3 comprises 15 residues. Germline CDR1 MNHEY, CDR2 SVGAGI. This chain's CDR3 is CASRAGTMITGELFF. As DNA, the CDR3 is TGTGCCAGCAGGGCTGGGACTATGATCACCGGGGAGCTGTTTTTT.

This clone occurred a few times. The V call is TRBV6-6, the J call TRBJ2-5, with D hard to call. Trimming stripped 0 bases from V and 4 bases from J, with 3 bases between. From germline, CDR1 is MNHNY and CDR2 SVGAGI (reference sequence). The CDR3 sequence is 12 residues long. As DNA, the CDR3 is TGTGCCAGCAGTTACTCGAGAGAGACCCAGTACTTC. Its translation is CASSYSRETQYF.

CDR3 sequence reads: CASRTPGSHSGYTF. The CDR3 nucleotides read TGTGCAAGTCGCACCCCGGGGTCACACTCAGGCTACACCTTC. The rearrangement joins TRBV12-2 to TRBJ1-2. TRBV12-2 is a pseudogene. CDR3 length: 14 residues.

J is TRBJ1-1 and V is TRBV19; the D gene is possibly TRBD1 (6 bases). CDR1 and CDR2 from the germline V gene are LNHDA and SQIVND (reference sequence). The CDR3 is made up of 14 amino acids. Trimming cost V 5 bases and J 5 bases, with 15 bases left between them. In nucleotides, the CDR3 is TGTGCCAGTAGTCAGGGGCTCGGTTTAACTGAAGCTTTCTTT. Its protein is CASSQGLGLTEAFF. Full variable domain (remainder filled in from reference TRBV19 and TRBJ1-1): DGGITQSPKYLFRKEGQNVTLSCEQNLNHDAMYWYRQDPGQGLRLIYYSQIVNDFQKGDIAEGYSVSREKKESFPLTVTSAQKNPTAFYLCASSQGLGLTEAFFGQGTRLTVV.

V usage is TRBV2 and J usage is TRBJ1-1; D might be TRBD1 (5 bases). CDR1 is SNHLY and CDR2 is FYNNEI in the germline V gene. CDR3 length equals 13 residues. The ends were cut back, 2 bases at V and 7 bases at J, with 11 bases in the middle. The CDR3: CASSETGPLEAFF. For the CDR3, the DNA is TGTGCCAGCAGTGAAACAGGCCCTCTTGAAGCTTTCTTT.

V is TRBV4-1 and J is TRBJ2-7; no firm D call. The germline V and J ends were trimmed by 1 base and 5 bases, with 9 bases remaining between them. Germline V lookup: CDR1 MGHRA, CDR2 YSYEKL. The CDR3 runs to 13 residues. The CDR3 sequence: CASSQVGQDEQYF. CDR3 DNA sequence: TGCGCCAGCAGCCAAGTAGGTCAGGACGAGCAGTACTTC.

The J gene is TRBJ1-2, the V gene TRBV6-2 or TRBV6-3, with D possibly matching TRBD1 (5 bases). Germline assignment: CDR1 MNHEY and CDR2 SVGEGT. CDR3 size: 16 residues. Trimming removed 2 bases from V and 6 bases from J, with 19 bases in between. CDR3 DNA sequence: TGTGCCAGCAGTTACAGGGGCCAGTATATGGTGAATGGCTACACCTTC. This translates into CASSYRGQYMVNGYTF.

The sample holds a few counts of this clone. In DNA form, the CDR3 reads TGTGCCAGCAGTCAGGGACAGGCCTCGGGAGAGCAGTACTTC. Its translation is CASSQGQASGEQYF. The rearrangement links TRBV28 to TRBJ2-7; the match to TRBD1 covers 8 bases. The germline CDR1 and CDR2 sequences are MDHEN and SYDVKM. V lost 5 bases and J lost 7; bases outside the gene matches: 10. The CDR3 totals 14 residues.